A single sample is the source of the 20 T cell receptor beta chains below, sequenced in a study of T-cell memory formation after mild COVID-19. One entry per CDR3 protein, called by TCRdb with MiXCR from the 5' RACE reads. The sample lists roughly 600,000 distinct CDR3 sequences, roughly 17% occurring once. The specimen sequenced was PBMCs or a T cell subset sorted from them (not recorded which). These receptor sequences come from an adult woman who had mild COVID-19 (a few samples of this study predate the infection). Cell type and time point are not known.

This rearrangement joins TRBV6-2 or TRBV6-3 to TRBJ2-3, with a weak D call TRBD2 (6 bases). CDR1 MNHEY and CDR2 SVGEGT come from the germline V gene. V was cut by 5 bases and J by 2 bases, with 14 bases left in between. This CDR3 region has 15 residues. CDR3 sequence reads: CASSETGRYTDTQYF. The CDR3 bases are TGTGCCAGCAGTGAAACCGGGAGATACACAGATACGCAGTATTTT.

This clonotype has more than one count but fewer than ten. The chain uses TRBV27 and TRBJ2-7, with D uncertain. The CDR3 length is 11 residues. The ends were cut back, 4 bases at V and 5 bases at J, with 6 bases in the middle. Germline CDR1 is MNHEY and CDR2 is SMNVEV (reference sequence). The CDR3 nucleotides are TGTGCCAGCAGTTGGGGAAACGAGCAGTACTTC. Translation: CASSWGNEQYF.

This clonotype was observed a handful of times. The chain has TRBV12-3 or TRBV12-4 and TRBJ1-5; 8 bases fit TRBD1. With 10 bases clipped from V and 7 bases from J, the junction kept 9 bases outside the gene matches. The CDR3 has 13 amino acids. CDR3 in amino acids: CATSPGGYQPQHF. As DNA, the CDR3 is TGTGCCACCAGCCCAGGGGGCTACCAGCCCCAGCATTTT.

There are many counts of this clonotype. The chain combines TRBV19 with TRBJ1-2; 10 positions agree with TRBD1. This CDR3 region has 14 residues. The junction had 8 bases not matched to a gene; V was cut back by 6 bases and J by 7 bases. The germline gives CDR1 LNHDA, CDR2 SQIVND (reference sequence). The CDR3 DNA sequence: TGTGCCAGTAGCCCGGGACAGGGGTTAGGTGGCTACACCTTC. Protein product: CASSPGQGLGGYTF. The variable domain in full, completed from reference TRBV19 and TRBJ1-2, reads DGGITQSPKYLFRKEGQNVTLSCEQNLNHDAMYWYRQDPGQGLRLIYYSQIVNDFQKGDIAEGYSVSREKKESFPLTVTSAQKNPTAFYLCASSPGQGLGGYTFGSGTRLTVV.

This clonotype appeared a few times. CDR3 bases: TGTGCCAGCAGCCAACGGGACAGGGTTTACGAGCAGTACTTC. Its translation is CASSQRDRVYEQYF. The rearrangement links TRBV6-2 or TRBV6-3 to TRBJ2-7, with TRBD1 matching 9 bases. The CDR3 contains 14 residues. V trimming: 6 bases; J trimming: 4 bases; junction bases outside the gene matches: 7. Germline V gene data show CDR1 as MNHEY and CDR2 as SVGEGT.

This clonotype was seen a few times. The genes are TRBV30 and TRBJ1-3; D remains ambiguous. V lost 2 bases to trimming and J lost 0 bases, with 14 bases between them. This CDR3 is built from 16 residues. Germline assignment: CDR1 GTSNPN and CDR2 SVGIG (reference sequence). CDR3 sequence (DNA): TGTGCCTGGAGTCTGGCAGGCCACCGCTCTGGAAACACCATATATTTT. The encoded protein is CAWSLAGHRSGNTIYF.

This clonotype was seen only a few times. The chain is built from TRBV12-3 or TRBV12-4 and TRBJ2-1; TRBD2 matches 8 bases. This CDR3 spans 14 amino acids. V trimming: 3 bases; J trimming: 7 bases; junction bases outside the gene matches: 5. The CDR3 is CASSLGTRTNEQFF. The CDR3 bases are TGTGCCAGCAGTTTGGGGACTAGGACAAATGAGCAGTTCTTC.

This clonotype turned up a few times. This rearrangement joins TRBV15 to TRBJ2-1; 7 positions agree with TRBD1. Germline V gives CDR1 LNHNV, CDR2 YYDKDF (reference sequence). With V trimmed by 3 bases and J by 6 bases, 2 bases remained unmatched. This CDR3 spans 13 amino acids. CDR3 coding DNA: TGTGCCACCAGCAGTCGACAGGGCAATGAGCAGTTCTTC. It specifies CATSSRQGNEQFF.

The V call is TRBV7-2, the J call TRBJ2-1, with D tentatively TRBD1 or TRBD2 (5 bases each). The length of the CDR3 is 18 residues. Germline lookup yields CDR1 SGHTA and CDR2 FQGNSA. With 3 bases removed from V and 4 bases from J, the gap between germline ends came to 22 bases. The CDR3 sequence is CASSFPLRRTGPYNEQFF. CDR3 coding DNA: TGTGCCAGCAGCTTTCCACTCCGCCGAACGGGGCCATACAATGAGCAGTTCTTC.

This clonotype was seen a handful of times. The chain joins TRBV19 to TRBJ1-2; 7 nucleotides match TRBD1. This CDR3 has 15 amino acids. The trim removed 5 bases at V and 1 base at J, leaving 7 bases unmatched. Germline V lookup: CDR1 LNHDA, CDR2 SQIVND (reference sequence). The CDR3 protein is CASSPGTVINYGYTF. The CDR3 nucleotides read TGTGCCAGTAGTCCGGGGACAGTAATTAACTATGGCTACACCTTC.

The chain recombines TRBV7-9 with TRBJ2-2; 13 nucleotides match TRBD2. This CDR3 region has 23 residues. J gave up 0 bases and V 4 bases, and 20 bases lay outside the gene matches. Germline CDR1 reads SEHNR; CDR2 reads FQNEAQ (reference sequence). CDR3 nucleotide sequence: TGTGCCAGCAGCTATCTTGCTGGGACTAGCGGGGTCCGCTCTAACGCGAACACCGGGGAGCTGTTTTTT. It translates to CASSYLAGTSGVRSNANTGELFF.

The chain is built from TRBV7-2 and TRBJ2-7; D uncertain. The V and J ends lost 2 bases and 6 bases respectively, with 8 bases between them. Germline V gene sequence: CDR1 SGHTA, CDR2 FQGNSA. This CDR3 has 12 amino acids. The CDR3 DNA reads TGTGCCAGCAGCTTATTGGCCCCCGAGCAGTACTTC. This encodes CASSLLAPEQYF.

This rearrangement joins TRBV12-3 or TRBV12-4 to TRBJ2-2; tentative D call: TRBD2 (5 bases). The CDR3 has 13 residues. The ends were cut back, 6 bases at V and 5 bases at J, with 10 bases in the middle. The CDR3 sequence: CASREDFTGELFF. Here the CDR3 DNA reads TGTGCCAGCAGGGAGGACTTTACCGGGGAGCTGTTTTTT.

A few counts support this clonotype. The rearrangement joins TRBV30 to TRBJ1-1, with 7 bases that match TRBD1. With 1 base clipped from V and 0 bases from J, the junction kept 2 bases outside the gene matches. CDR3 length: 14 amino acids. Germline assignment: CDR1 GTSNPN and CDR2 SVGIG (reference sequence). The CDR3 bases are TGTGCCTGGAGTGCGGGACAGCTGAACACTGAAGCTTTCTTT. Residues: CAWSAGQLNTEAFF.

This clonotype was observed a few times. The rearrangement joins TRBV3-1 to TRBJ1-2; D is ambiguous. The CDR3 has 14 amino acids. Germline V gives CDR1 LGHDT, CDR2 YNNKEL (reference sequence). V was shortened by 3 bases and J by 4 bases, with 12 bases between the two germline ends. Written as DNA, the CDR3 is TGTGCCAGCAGCCAGGTGGGCGGACGCTATGGCTACACCTTC. Translation: CASSQVGGRYGYTF.

The chain recombines TRBV6-4 with TRBJ2-1; D remains ambiguous. CDR3 length equals 14 residues. The ends were cut back, 3 bases at V and 4 bases at J, with 10 bases in the middle. From germline, CDR1 is MRHNA and CDR2 SNTAGT. The CDR3 region is CASSEKQDYNEQFF. Written as DNA, the CDR3 is TGTGCCAGCAGTGAAAAGCAGGATTACAATGAGCAGTTCTTC.

Here the CDR3 DNA reads TGTGCCAGCAGCTTGCGGTGGACTAGCGGGCAAGAGACCCAGTACTTC. Translated: CASSLRWTSGQETQYF. The chain combines TRBV5-4 with TRBJ2-5, with 11 bases identical to TRBD2. This CDR3 region has 16 residues. Germline V lookup: CDR1 SGHNT, CDR2 YYREEE (reference sequence). V was pared by 1 base and J by 2 bases, with 4 bases of the junction left unmatched.

A few counts support this clonotype. The V gene is TRBV20-1, the J gene TRBJ2-3, with 8 bases matching TRBD1. The germline gives CDR1 DFQATT, CDR2 SNEGSKA (reference sequence). V shed 6 bases, J shed 2 bases, and the junction held 7 bases outside the gene matches. The CDR3 is 14 residues long. The CDR3 DNA reads TGCAGTGCGCGGACAGGGCCAGCCACAGATACGCAGTATTTT. Protein product: CSARTGPATDTQYF.

This chain links TRBV4-1 with TRBJ1-4; possibly TRBD1 for D (5 bases). Trimming shortened V by 0 bases and J by 3 bases, and 11 bases separated the two germline ends. Per the germline V gene, CDR1 is MGHRA and CDR2 is YSYEKL. This CDR3 has 16 residues. CDR3 coding DNA: TGCGCCAGCAGCCAAGATGGGGGACCGTCTAATGAAAAACTGTTTTTT. This sequence encodes CASSQDGGPSNEKLFF.

The chain carries TRBV9 and TRBJ2-7; 11 positions agree with TRBD1. Germline CDR1 SGDLS, CDR2 YYNGEE. V dropped 4 bases and J dropped 5; count of bases not matched to a gene: 8. The length of the CDR3 is 15 residues. This CDR3 is CASSPRDRGRHEQYF. DNA of the CDR3: TGTGCCAGCAGCCCCCGGGACAGGGGGAGGCACGAGCAGTACTTC.